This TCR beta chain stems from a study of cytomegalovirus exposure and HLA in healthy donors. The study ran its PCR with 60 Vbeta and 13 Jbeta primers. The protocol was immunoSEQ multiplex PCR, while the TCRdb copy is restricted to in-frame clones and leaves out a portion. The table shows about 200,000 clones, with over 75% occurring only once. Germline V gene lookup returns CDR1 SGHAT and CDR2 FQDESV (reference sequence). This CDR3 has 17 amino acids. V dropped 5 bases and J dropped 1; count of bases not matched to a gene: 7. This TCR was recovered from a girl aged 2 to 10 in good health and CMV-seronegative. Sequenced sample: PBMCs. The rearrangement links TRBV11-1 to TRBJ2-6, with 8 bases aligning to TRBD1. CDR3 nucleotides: TGTGCCAGCAGCCAATGGGACAGGACGTCTGGGGCCAACGTCCTGACTTTC. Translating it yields CASSQWDRTSGANVLTF.